Described below is a single TCR beta chain sequence and its context. This table comes from immunoSEQ multiplex PCR, and its TCRdb copy is limited to in-frame clones, with some not included. The sample lists 90,000 or so clones, roughly 89% occurring once. In germline, CDR1 is SEHNR, CDR2 FQNEAQ (reference sequence). V was cut by 5 bases and J by 5 bases, with 25 bases left in between. This CDR3 region has 18 residues. This sample stems from a study of blood T cell repertoires in COVID-19. On the study more broadly: The United States, Italy and Spain were the sources of the acute and convalescent COVID-19 samples.

Material: peripheral blood. This chain joins TRBV7-9 and TRBJ2-1; tentative D call: TRBD1 (6 bases). This clonotype originated in an elderly woman with active COVID-19. The CDR3 bases are TGTGCCAGCAGCCCTCCTTTCCTAGGTCAGGGGAACAACAATGAGCAGTTCTTC. Its protein is CASSPPFLGQGNNNEQFF. The variable domain in full, completed from reference TRBV7-9 and TRBJ2-1, reads DTGVSQNPRHKITKRGQNVTFRCDPISEHNRLYWYRQTLGQGPEFLTYFQNEAQLEKSRLLSDRFSAERPKGSFSTLEIQRTEQGDSAMYLCASSPPFLGQGNNNEQFFGPGTRLTVL.